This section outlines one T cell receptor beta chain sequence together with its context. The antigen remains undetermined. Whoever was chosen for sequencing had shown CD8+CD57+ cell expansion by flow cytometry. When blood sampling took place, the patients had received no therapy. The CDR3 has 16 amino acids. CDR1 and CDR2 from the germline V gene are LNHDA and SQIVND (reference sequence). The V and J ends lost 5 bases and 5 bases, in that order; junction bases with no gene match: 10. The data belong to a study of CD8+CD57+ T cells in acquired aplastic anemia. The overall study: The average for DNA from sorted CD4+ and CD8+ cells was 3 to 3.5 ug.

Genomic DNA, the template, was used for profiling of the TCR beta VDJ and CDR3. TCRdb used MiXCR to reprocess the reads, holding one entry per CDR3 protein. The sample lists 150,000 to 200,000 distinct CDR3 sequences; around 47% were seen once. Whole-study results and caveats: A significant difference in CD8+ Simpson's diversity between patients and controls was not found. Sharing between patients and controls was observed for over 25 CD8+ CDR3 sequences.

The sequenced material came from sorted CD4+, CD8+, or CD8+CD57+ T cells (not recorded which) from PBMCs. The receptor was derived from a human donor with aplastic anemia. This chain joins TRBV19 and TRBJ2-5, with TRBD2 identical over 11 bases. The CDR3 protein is CASSVRLAGLEETQYF. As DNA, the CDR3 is TGTGCCAGTAGTGTCAGACTAGCGGGACTGGAGGAGACCCAGTACTTC.